The sequence of this T cell receptor beta chain was determined in a study of OX40 agonist ivuxolimab in advanced cancers. This clone was seen only once. Antigen: not known. CDR1 and CDR2 (germline): LNHNV, YYDKDF (reference sequence). CDR3 length: 15 residues. V lost 6 bases and J lost 0, with 12 bases in between. General observations from the study: Relative to CD4+, CD8+ T cells held more expanded clones on average. At 0.1 to 3.0 mg/kg, clonal expansion of CD4+ and CD8+ blood T cells had occurred by week 6. Undetermined was the antigen specificity of the expanded peripheral T cells.

The protocol was immunoSEQ multiplex PCR, while the TCRdb copy is restricted to in-frame clones and leaves out a portion. Among some 40,000 clones, about 90% were seen once, and the ten largest hold approximately 28%. Systemic immunosuppression or a history of autoimmune disease excluded patients. The rearrangement uses TRBV15 and TRBJ1-5; perhaps TRBD1 as D (6 bases). Sample: CD4+ or CD8+ T cells sorted from blood, taken in a trial of the OX40 agonist ivuxolimab. This receptor was identified in an adult with an advanced solid tumor such as melanoma, head and neck, liver or kidney cancer. CDR3 amino acids: CATRRAGDSNQPQHF. CDR3 sequence (DNA): TGTGCCACCAGGCGGGCAGGGGATAGCAATCAGCCCCAGCATTTT.